A single T cell receptor beta chain is shown here with its context. Its antigen is currently unknown. The CDR3 runs 13 residues. Trimming pared 1 base from V and 6 bases from J, leaving 9 bases between. Germline assignment: CDR1 SEHNR and CDR2 FQNEAQ (reference sequence). The sample belongs to a study of OX40 agonist ivuxolimab in advanced cancers. Background on the study: Participants, approximately 81% male, averaged around 60 years of age, ranging from roughly 23 to 80. Findings and limits, study-wide: More expanded clones were seen, on average, in CD8+ T cells than in CD4+.

The protocol was immunoSEQ multiplex PCR, while the TCRdb copy is restricted to in-frame clones and leaves out a portion. Of about 58,000 clones listed, approximately 88% are singletons. This specimen was CD4+ or CD8+ T cells sorted from blood, taken in a trial of the OX40 agonist ivuxolimab. This TCR came from an adult with an advanced solid tumor such as melanoma, head and neck, liver or kidney cancer. V usage is TRBV7-9 and J usage is TRBJ1-1, with D hard to call. Here the CDR3 DNA reads TGTGCCAGCAGCTTAGAATTCCAGTCTGAAGCTTTCTTT. Residues: CASSLEFQSEAFF.